The sequence of this T cell receptor beta chain was determined in a study of graft-versus-host responses after intestinal transplantation. Across the study: Anti-thymocyte globulin was used for induction in all recipients, who then took tacrolimus and steroids for 3 to 4 years. Regarding the study as a whole: Investigators detected GvH clones in recipient marrow, with some emerging earlier in ileum or blood.

To note about this clone: Antigen unknown.

This CDR3 contains 14 residues. Germline values: CDR1 WNHNN, CDR2 SYGVQD (reference sequence). The germline V and J ends were trimmed by 3 bases and 4 bases, with 11 bases remaining between them. Some clones are missing from TCRdb's copy, which holds only in-frame ones; the method was immunoSEQ multiplex PCR. The table records tens of thousands of clones, 90% to 95% of them present only once. The clonotype was recovered from a human donor who received an intestinal transplant. Material: unstimulated CD8+ T cells sorted from spleen or lymph node cells, obtained before intestinal transplant. The chain employs TRBV10-1 and TRBJ2-3; D is unclear. The CDR3 bases are TGCGCCAGCAGTGATGTTAGCAATGCAGATACGCAGTATTTT. Translated: CASSDVSNADTQYF.